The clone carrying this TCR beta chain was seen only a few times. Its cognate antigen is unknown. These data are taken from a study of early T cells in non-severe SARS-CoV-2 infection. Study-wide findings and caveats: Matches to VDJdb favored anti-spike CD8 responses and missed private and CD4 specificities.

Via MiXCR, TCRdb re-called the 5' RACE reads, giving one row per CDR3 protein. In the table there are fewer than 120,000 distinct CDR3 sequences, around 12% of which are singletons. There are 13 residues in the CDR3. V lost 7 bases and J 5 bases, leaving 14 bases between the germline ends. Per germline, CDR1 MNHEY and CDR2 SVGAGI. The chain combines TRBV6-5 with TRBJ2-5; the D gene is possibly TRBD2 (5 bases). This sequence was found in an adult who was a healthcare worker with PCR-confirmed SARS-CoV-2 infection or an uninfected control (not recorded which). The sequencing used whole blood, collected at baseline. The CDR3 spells CASNLNSGETQYF. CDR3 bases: TGTGCCAGCAACCTGAACTCGGGGGAGACCCAGTACTTC.